This TCR beta chain was documented in a study of T cell changes during pregnancy in multiple sclerosis. Repertoires were generated with immunoSEQ multiplex PCR, while TCRdb's copy carries only in-frame clones and drops some. The table lists 55,000 to 70,000 clones, approximately 90% of them singletons. This clone was observed a single time. The V gene lost 10 bases and the J gene lost 4 bases, with 20 bases spanning the gap. CDR3 size: 16 residues. Germline lookup yields CDR1 SNHLY and CDR2 FYNNEI. The sequence was collected from a female donor with multiple sclerosis, enrolled in a pregnancy study. The sample consisted of CD4+ T cells from peripheral blood mononuclear cells, taken in the third trimester of pregnancy. J is TRBJ1-6 and V is TRBV2, with D perhaps TRBD1 (5 bases). The CDR3 here is CAISGLGQGYNSPLHF. The CDR3 nucleotides read TGTGCCATTTCCGGGCTCGGGCAGGGATATAATTCACCCCTCCACTTT.